This T cell receptor beta chain was observed in a study of molecular identifiers for immune sequencing clone quantification. Broader study findings: More than 97% of effector molecules, versus under 1% of naive-cell molecules, belonged to clones above 20 RNA copies.

This clonotype was seen many times. The antigen remains undetermined. The junction and the germline gene differ at one end; a read error may be behind it. Making the bulk TCR libraries relied on previously described methods and listed TCR primers. Via MiXCR, TCRdb re-called the PCR reads, giving one row per CDR3 protein. Among 400,000 to 600,000 distinct CDR3 sequences listed, approximately 25% were seen once. Sorting captured naive CD8 T cells as CD8+CD4-CCR7+CD45RA+. The CDR3 contains 12 residues. Germline values: CDR1 SGHNT, CDR2 YYREEE (reference sequence). This chain joins TRBV5-4 and TRBJ2-7; 9 positions agree with TRBD2. The receptor was isolated from a human donor in good health. Some libraries in this study had Jurkat cell RNA spiked in. Sequencing input: naive CD8+ T cells from blood, with Jurkat cell RNA spiked in. As to subset: FACS-sorted CD8+CD4-CCR7+CD45RA+ naive T cells. The CDR3: CASSQLAGDPIF. Written as DNA, the CDR3 is TGTGCCAGCAGCCAATTAGCGGGGGACCCGATCTTC.